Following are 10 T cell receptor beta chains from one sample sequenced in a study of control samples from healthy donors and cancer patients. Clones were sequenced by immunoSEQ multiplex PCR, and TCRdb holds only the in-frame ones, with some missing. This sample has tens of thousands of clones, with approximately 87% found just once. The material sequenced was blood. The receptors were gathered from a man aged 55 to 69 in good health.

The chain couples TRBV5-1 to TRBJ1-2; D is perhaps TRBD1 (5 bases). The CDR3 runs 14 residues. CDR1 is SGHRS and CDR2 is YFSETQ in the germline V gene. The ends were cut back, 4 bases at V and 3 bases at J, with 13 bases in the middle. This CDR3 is CASSLWEGDYGYTF. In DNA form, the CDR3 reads TGCGCCAGCAGCCTCTGGGAAGGGGACTATGGCTACACCTTC.

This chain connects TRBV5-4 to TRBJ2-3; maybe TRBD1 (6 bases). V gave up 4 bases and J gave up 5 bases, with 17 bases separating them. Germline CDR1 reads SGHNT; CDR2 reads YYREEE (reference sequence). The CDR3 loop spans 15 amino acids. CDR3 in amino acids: CASSATKTGRDTQYF. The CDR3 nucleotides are TGTGCCAGCAGCGCTACCAAGACAGGCAGAGATACGCAGTATTTT.

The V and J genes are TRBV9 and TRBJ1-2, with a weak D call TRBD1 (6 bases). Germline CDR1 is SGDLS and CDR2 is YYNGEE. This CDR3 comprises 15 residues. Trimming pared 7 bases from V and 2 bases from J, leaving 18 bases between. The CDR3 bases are TGTGCCAGCTCAAAAGAGGTAGGGGGAAACTATGGCTACACCTTC. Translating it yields CASSKEVGGNYGYTF.

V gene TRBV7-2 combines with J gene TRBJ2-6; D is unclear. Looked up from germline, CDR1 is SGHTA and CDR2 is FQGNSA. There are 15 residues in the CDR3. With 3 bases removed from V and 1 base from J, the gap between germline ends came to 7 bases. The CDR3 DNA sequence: TGTGCCAGCAGCTTCTCTACGTCTGGGGCCAACGTCCTGACTTTC. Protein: CASSFSTSGANVLTF.

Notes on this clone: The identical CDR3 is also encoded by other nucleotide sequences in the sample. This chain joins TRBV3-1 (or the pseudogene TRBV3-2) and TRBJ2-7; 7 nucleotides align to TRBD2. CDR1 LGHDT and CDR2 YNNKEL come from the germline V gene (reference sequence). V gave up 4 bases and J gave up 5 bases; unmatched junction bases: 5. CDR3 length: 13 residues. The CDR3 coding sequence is TGTGCCAGCAGCCGGGGGGAGGGGAACGAGCAGTACTTC. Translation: CASSRGEGNEQYF.

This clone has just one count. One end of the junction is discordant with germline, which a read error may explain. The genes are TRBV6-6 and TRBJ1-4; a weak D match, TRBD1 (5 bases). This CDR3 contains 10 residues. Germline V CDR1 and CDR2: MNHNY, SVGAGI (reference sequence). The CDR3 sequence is CAGISKKLFF. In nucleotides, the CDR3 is TGCGCAGGGATATCGAAAAAACTGTTTTTT.

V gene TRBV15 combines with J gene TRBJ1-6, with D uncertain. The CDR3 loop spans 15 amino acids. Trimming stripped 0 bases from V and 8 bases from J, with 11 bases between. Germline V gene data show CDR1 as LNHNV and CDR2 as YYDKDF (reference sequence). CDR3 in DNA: TGTGCCACCAGCAGAGATGCGGGATTGGATTCACCCCTCCACTTT. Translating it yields CATSRDAGLDSPLHF.

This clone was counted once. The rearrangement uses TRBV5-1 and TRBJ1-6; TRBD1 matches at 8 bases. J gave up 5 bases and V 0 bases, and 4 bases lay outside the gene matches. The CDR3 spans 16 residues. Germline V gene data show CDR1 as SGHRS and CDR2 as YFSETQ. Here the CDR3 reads CASSLEPGGNNSPLHF. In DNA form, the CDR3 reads TGCGCCAGCAGCTTGGAACCAGGGGGCAATAATTCACCCCTCCACTTT.

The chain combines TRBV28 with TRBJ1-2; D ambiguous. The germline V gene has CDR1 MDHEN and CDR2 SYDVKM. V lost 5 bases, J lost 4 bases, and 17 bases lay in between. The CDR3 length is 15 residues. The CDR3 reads CASSPPNRAVYGYTF. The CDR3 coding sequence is TGTGCCAGCAGTCCACCCAATAGGGCGGTCTATGGCTACACCTTC.

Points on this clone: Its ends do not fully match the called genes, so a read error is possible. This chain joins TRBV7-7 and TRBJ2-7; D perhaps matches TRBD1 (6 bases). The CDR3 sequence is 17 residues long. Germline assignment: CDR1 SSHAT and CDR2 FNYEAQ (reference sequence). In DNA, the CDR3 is TGTGCTAGCAGCTTAGGACAGCGGCCAATACCTTCCTACGAGCAGTACTTC. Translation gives CASSLGQRPIPSYEQYF.